The 18 T cell receptor beta chains in this list originate from one sample, sequenced in a study of blood T cell repertoires in COVID-19. The data were produced by immunoSEQ multiplex PCR, yet TCRdb's version contains in-frame clones alone and is incomplete. This table has about 130,000 clones, roughly four fifths appearing once. Sequenced material: PBMCs or T cells enriched from blood (not recorded which). The receptors come from a man younger than 45 who had recovered from COVID-19.

This sequence joins TRBV5-1 and TRBJ1-1; D call uncertain. The CDR3 is 13 residues long. Germline V gives CDR1 SGHRS, CDR2 YFSETQ. V was cut by 2 bases and J by 4 bases, with 9 bases left in between. CDR3 in amino acids: CASSFNGGTEAFF. CDR3 nucleotide sequence: TGCGCCAGCAGCTTCAACGGTGGCACTGAAGCTTTCTTT.

The table lists this clone with a count of one. This chain uses TRBV30 with TRBJ1-1; D unresolved. V was clipped by 0 bases and J by 3 bases, with 8 bases between them. The CDR3 contains 13 residues. Germline lookup yields CDR1 GTSNPN and CDR2 SVGIG (reference sequence). The CDR3 protein is CAWSVMSDTEAFF. CDR3 nucleotides: TGTGCCTGGAGTGTAATGTCGGACACTGAAGCTTTCTTT.

CDR3: CASSLTETYEQYF. As DNA, the CDR3 is TGTGCCAGCAGTTTGACAGAAACCTACGAGCAGTACTTC. V usage is TRBV6-5 and J usage is TRBJ2-7; maybe TRBD1 (5 bases). The CDR3 is 13 residues long. Germline-derived CDR1 and CDR2 are MNHEY and SVGAGI. Trimming removed 4 bases at V and 2 bases at J, with 9 bases between.

This chain uses TRBV9 with TRBJ2-3, with D perhaps TRBD2 (5 bases). The CDR3 length is 13 residues. The V and J ends lost 4 bases and 1 base respectively, with 7 bases between them. Germline values: CDR1 SGDLS, CDR2 YYNGEE. The CDR3 DNA sequence: TGTGCCAGCAGCCCGCGGGGCACAGATACGCAGTATTTT. It specifies CASSPRGTDTQYF.

The CDR3 sequence is CASSGTGSSGELFF. Written as DNA, the CDR3 is TGTGCCAGTTCCGGGACAGGGTCATCCGGGGAGCTGTTTTTT. The chain uses TRBV5-4 and TRBJ2-2, with 9 bases matching TRBD1. Germline V gene data show CDR1 as SGHNT and CDR2 as YYREEE (reference sequence). The CDR3 length is 14 residues. V lost 8 bases and J lost 6; bases outside the gene matches: 8.

The chain employs TRBV10-3 and TRBJ2-7, with 9 bases aligning to TRBD2. The CDR3 extends over 14 amino acids. Germline V gives CDR1 ENHRY, CDR2 SYGVKD. With 6 bases clipped from V and 7 bases from J, the junction kept 10 bases outside the gene matches. CDR3 sequence reads: CAIRQASGNGEQYF. CDR3 DNA: TGTGCCATCAGACAAGCTAGCGGGAATGGAGAGCAGTACTTC.

The genes are TRBV24-1 and TRBJ2-2; the match to TRBD2 covers 7 bases. The CDR3 runs 15 residues. CDR1 KGHDR and CDR2 SFDVKD come from the germline V gene. J gave up 5 bases and V 5 bases, and 7 bases lay outside the gene matches. The CDR3 nucleotides are TGTGCCACCAGTGCTGGGGGGGGAATGACCGGGGAGCTGTTTTTT. Residues: CATSAGGGMTGELFF.

This clone was counted a single time. This chain uses TRBV29-1 with TRBJ2-1, with 13 bases identical to TRBD2. The CDR3 contains 14 residues. Trimming took 6 bases from V and 6 from J; bases not matched to a gene: 5. Germline V lookup: CDR1 SQVTM, CDR2 ANQGSEA. CDR3: CSVPGLAGFNEQFF. As DNA, the CDR3 is TGCAGCGTCCCGGGACTAGCGGGATTCAATGAGCAGTTCTTC.

The chain is built from TRBV4-1 and TRBJ2-7; 7 nucleotides agree with TRBD2. V gave up 0 bases and J gave up 2 bases; unmatched junction bases: 7. The CDR3 contains 16 residues. Germline V gene sequence: CDR1 MGHRA, CDR2 YSYEKL. Here the CDR3 reads CASSQDPGRGTYEQYF. CDR3 DNA: TGCGCCAGCAGCCAAGATCCGGGGCGGGGGACCTACGAGCAGTACTTC.

The chain links TRBV27 to TRBJ1-2; 8 bases fit TRBD1. V gave up 2 bases and J gave up 0 bases; unmatched junction bases: 5. The CDR3 has 16 residues. Germline values: CDR1 MNHEY, CDR2 SMNVEV (reference sequence). CDR3 region: CASSLDGTGANYGYTF. The DNA of the CDR3 is TGTGCCAGCAGTTTAGATGGGACAGGTGCTAACTATGGCTACACCTTC.

The chain employs TRBV4-2 and TRBJ1-2; 11 nucleotides agree with TRBD1. The CDR3 runs to 17 residues. Germline trimming cut 4 bases from V and 7 bases from J; bases unmatched to any gene: 14. Germline assignment: CDR1 LGHNA and CDR2 YNFKEQ. The CDR3 is CASSPVTGQGAGVGYTF. The CDR3 nucleotides are TGTGCCAGCAGCCCAGTGACCGGACAGGGGGCAGGGGTTGGCTACACCTTC.

This clone was observed once. The gene calls are TRBV10-1 and TRBJ2-3, with 8 bases lining up with TRBD2. The V gene's germline CDR1 is WNHNN and CDR2 SYGVQD (reference sequence). Trimming cost V 2 bases and J 12 bases; bases outside gene matches: 10. CDR3 length: 14 residues. CDR3 in DNA: TGCGCCAGCAGTGAGAAGTTAGCGGGGTCGCTTCAGTATTTT. Protein product: CASSEKLAGSLQYF.

The chain couples TRBV7-9 to TRBJ2-5, with 11 bases lining up with TRBD2. The CDR3 is 19 residues long. With V trimmed by 2 bases and J by 4 bases, 15 bases remained unmatched. The germline gives CDR1 SEHNR, CDR2 FQNEAQ (reference sequence). CDR3 loop: CASSLQTGTSGQLGETQYF. The CDR3 DNA is TGTGCCAGCAGCTTACAGACCGGGACTAGCGGCCAGCTAGGAGAGACCCAGTACTTC.

This chain links TRBV19 with TRBJ1-2; no firm D call. V dropped 2 bases and J dropped 4 bases, with 23 bases sitting between them. Germline V gene sequence: CDR1 LNHDA, CDR2 SQIVND (reference sequence). The CDR3 spans 18 residues. The chain's CDR3 is CASSISHGIGPFGYGYTF. DNA of the CDR3: TGTGCCAGTAGTATATCTCACGGGATCGGGCCGTTTGGCTATGGCTACACCTTC.

The chain couples TRBV5-5 to TRBJ1-3, with a weak D call TRBD1 (6 bases). Germline V gene sequence: CDR1 SGHKS, CDR2 YYEKEE (reference sequence). Between the trimmed V and J ends, which lost 4 bases and 0 bases, there was a span of 17 bases. The CDR3 has 17 amino acids. CDR3 loop: CASSVLLRGDSGNTIYF. The DNA for the CDR3 is TGTGCCAGCAGCGTATTACTCAGGGGCGACTCTGGAAACACCATATATTTT.

V is TRBV5-5 and J is TRBJ1-5, with TRBD1 identical over 7 bases. The V and J ends lost 0 bases and 6 bases, in that order; junction bases with no gene match: 6. CDR1 and CDR2 (germline): SGHKS, YYEKEE (reference sequence). The CDR3 consists of 15 residues. The CDR3 region has the DNA TGTGCCAGCAGCTTGGGACAGGGAGAGGGTCAGCCCCAGCATTTT. It specifies CASSLGQGEGQPQHF.

The chain employs TRBV6-5 and TRBJ2-2; D is unresolved. V lost 3 bases to trimming and J lost 1 base, with 12 bases between them. CDR1 is MNHEY and CDR2 is SVGAGI in the germline V gene. This CDR3 spans 16 amino acids. The CDR3 DNA reads as TGTGCCAGCAGTTATTGGCTGAGCGAGAACACCGGGGAGCTGTTTTTT. Its protein is CASSYWLSENTGELFF.

This clone has a single count. The chain uses TRBV19 and TRBJ1-1; possibly TRBD1 for D (6 bases). The germline V gene has CDR1 LNHDA and CDR2 SQIVND (reference sequence). The ends were cut back, 3 bases at V and 5 bases at J, with 28 bases in the middle. The CDR3 is made up of 19 amino acids. The CDR3 sequence: CASSIRAGAGVTTMTEAFF. DNA for the CDR3: TGTGCCAGTAGTATCCGGGCGGGGGCAGGGGTAACTACAATGACTGAAGCTTTCTTT.